The 22 T cell receptor beta chains below were found in one sample sequenced in a study of a mutant IDH1 vaccine in newly diagnosed glioma. Here immunoSEQ multiplex PCR was the method, and the copy in TCRdb shows in-frame clones only, minus some. The table records about 68,000 clones, less than 85% of them present only once. Specified time point: baseline, week 1 (first vaccination visit). The treatment here: pre-vaccination baseline after standard-of-care therapy. The source was PBMCs, collected from a glioma patient treated with radiotherapy, temozolomide or both. The receptors shown here come from a man aged 50 or older with glioma.

The chain carries TRBV20-1 and TRBJ1-2; D call uncertain. The V and J ends lost 3 bases and 11 bases respectively, with 13 bases between them. Germline values: CDR1 DFQATT, CDR2 SNEGSKA (reference sequence). The CDR3 is made up of 11 amino acids. In DNA form, the CDR3 reads TGCAGTGCTAGCGGCGCCAAAGGTTACACCTTC. Translation: CSASGAKGYTF.

The V and J genes are TRBV11-2 and TRBJ1-1; D may be TRBD1 (5 bases). The CDR3 loop spans 13 amino acids. Between the trimmed V and J ends, which lost 4 bases and 8 bases, there was a span of 14 bases. Per germline, CDR1 SGHAT and CDR2 FQNNGV. Here the CDR3 DNA reads TGTGCCAGCAGCTACAAGTGGGACTTAGAAGCTTTCTTT. Translating gives CASSYKWDLEAFF.

This chain uses TRBV7-9 with TRBJ1-5, with unresolved D. V was cut by 3 bases and J by 3 bases, with 15 bases left in between. Germline V gene sequence: CDR1 SEHNR, CDR2 FQNEAQ (reference sequence). The CDR3 consists of 16 residues. The CDR3 DNA reads as TGTGCCAGCAGCTTTGGGTGGGAGGCACTCAATCAGCCCCAGCATTTT. As protein: CASSFGWEALNQPQHF.

This chain connects TRBV19 to TRBJ2-5; D is possibly TRBD2 (7 bases). The CDR3 is 16 residues long. Germline V lookup: CDR1 LNHDA, CDR2 SQIVND (reference sequence). Trimming cost V 1 base and J 5 bases, with 17 bases left between them. Here the CDR3 DNA reads TGTGCCAGTAGTATAGCCGCCGGGGGGCGGGGGGAGACCCAGTACTTC. As protein: CASSIAAGGRGETQYF. Using reference TRBV19 and TRBJ2-5 for the parts outside the CDR3, the full variable domain is DGGITQSPKYLFRKEGQNVTLSCEQNLNHDAMYWYRQDPGQGLRLIYYSQIVNDFQKGDIAEGYSVSREKKESFPLTVTSAQKNPTAFYLCASSIAAGGRGETQYFGPGTRLLVL.

The chain uses TRBV4-3 and TRBJ2-1; no clear D gene. V was clipped by 0 bases and J by 0 bases, with 9 bases between them. Germline CDR1 and CDR2: LGHNA and YSLEER. This CDR3 has 16 residues. The CDR3 protein is CASSQERSSSYNEQFF. CDR3 nucleotide sequence: TGCGCCAGCAGCCAAGAAAGGAGCAGCTCCTACAATGAGCAGTTCTTC.

The chain carries TRBV30 and TRBJ1-1, with D uncertain. The CDR3 is 13 residues long. The V gene's germline CDR1 is GTSNPN and CDR2 SVGIG (reference sequence). V was shortened by 4 bases and J by 0 bases, with 9 bases between the two germline ends. The CDR3 coding sequence is TGTGCCTGGACCCCAAATATGAACACTGAAGCTTTCTTT. Amino acid sequence: CAWTPNMNTEAFF.

The chain links TRBV30 to TRBJ2-7, with D unclear. The germline V gene has CDR1 GTSNPN and CDR2 SVGIG (reference sequence). The germline V and J ends were trimmed by 0 bases and 0 bases, with 6 bases remaining between them. The CDR3 covers 13 residues. The CDR3 here is CAWSVLLSYEQYF. The DNA of the CDR3 is TGTGCCTGGAGTGTACTCCTCTCCTACGAGCAGTACTTC.

The rearrangement links TRBV29-1 to TRBJ1-2; perhaps TRBD1 as D (6 bases). This CDR3 spans 12 amino acids. The germline V and J ends were trimmed by 2 bases and 7 bases, with 11 bases remaining between them. CDR1 is SQVTM, CDR2 ANQGSEA, per germline. The CDR3 nucleotides read TGCAGCGTTGAAACGGGGGCAGGTGGCTACACCTTC. Its translation: CSVETGAGGYTF.

This clone was recorded a few times. The V gene is TRBV2, the J gene TRBJ1-1; D not resolved. Per germline, CDR1 SNHLY and CDR2 FYNNEI. CDR3 size: 13 residues. Trimming left V 3 bases short and J 6 bases short, with 11 bases between. CDR3 coding DNA: TGTGCCAGCAGTGAGGCCCGAGACGCTGAAGCTTTCTTT. It is translated as CASSEARDAEAFF.

This clone was picked up one time. This rearrangement joins TRBV18 to TRBJ2-7; D could derive from TRBD1 or TRBD2 (7 bases each). The CDR3 extends over 16 amino acids. The ends were cut back, 4 bases at V and 0 bases at J, with 16 bases in the middle. The V gene's germline CDR1 is KGHSH and CDR2 LQKENI. The CDR3 region is CASSQGGTASSYEQYF. CDR3 DNA sequence: TGTGCCAGCTCACAGGGGGGGACAGCGAGCTCCTACGAGCAGTACTTC.

J is TRBJ2-7 and V is TRBV6-6; D is perhaps TRBD2 (5 bases). Germline values: CDR1 MNHNY, CDR2 SVGAGI (reference sequence). Trimming pared 8 bases from V and 3 bases from J, leaving 14 bases between. The CDR3 loop spans 13 amino acids. The CDR3 spells CASGRGLSYEQYF. The CDR3 DNA reads TGTGCCAGCGGTAGAGGGTTAAGCTACGAGCAGTACTTC.

The chain joins TRBV7-6 to TRBJ1-5, with no clear D. The CDR3 loop spans 14 amino acids. The V end lost 8 bases, the J end lost 2 bases, and 13 bases lay between the germline ends. Germline CDR1 reads SGHVS; CDR2 reads FNYEAQ. The CDR3, as DNA: TGTGCCAGCTCACGGGAGAATGGCAATCAGCCCCAGCATTTT. Amino acid sequence: CASSRENGNQPQHF.

The gene calls are TRBV29-1 and TRBJ2-2; D possibly matches TRBD1 or TRBD2 (6 bases each). This CDR3 has 16 amino acids. In germline, CDR1 is SQVTM, CDR2 ANQGSEA. The V end was cut by 0 bases, the J end by 1 base, with 12 bases between. Written as DNA, the CDR3 is TGCAGCGTTGAAGATGACCGGGGGCAGAACACCGGGGAGCTGTTTTTT. It translates to CSVEDDRGQNTGELFF.

A few counts support this clone. The CDR3 loop is CASSVGVKPYEQYF. As DNA, the CDR3 is TGTGCCAGCAGTGTAGGGGTGAAACCCTACGAGCAGTACTTC. V gene TRBV27 combines with J gene TRBJ2-7; TRBD1 might be the D (5 bases). V lost 5 bases and J 2 bases, leaving 13 bases between the germline ends. Germline loops: CDR1 MNHEY, CDR2 SMNVEV (reference sequence). CDR3 length equals 14 residues.

The CDR3 loop reads CASSPNRAGSSGNTIYF. The CDR3 region has the DNA TGTGCCAGCTCGCCTAACCGGGCAGGAAGCTCTGGAAACACCATATATTTT. The genes are TRBV18 and TRBJ1-3; no firm D call. The CDR3 is 17 amino acids. Trimming removed 6 bases at V and 0 bases at J, with 18 bases between. Germline values: CDR1 KGHSH, CDR2 LQKENI.

The genes are TRBV18 and TRBJ2-1; a weak D match, TRBD2 (5 bases). The CDR3 runs 12 residues. Germline V gene lookup returns CDR1 KGHSH and CDR2 LQKENI. V shed 3 bases and J shed 7 bases, with 7 bases lying between them. For the CDR3, the DNA is TGTGCCAGCTCACCTACGGGAAATGAGCAGTTCTTC. This gives the protein CASSPTGNEQFF.

This clone was observed once. This chain links TRBV9 with TRBJ1-6; D might be TRBD1 (5 bases). Trimming took 4 bases from V and 7 from J, leaving 18 bases between them. There are 16 residues in the CDR3. The V gene's germline CDR1 is SGDLS and CDR2 YYNGEE. For the CDR3, the DNA is TGTGCCAGCAGCCCTCGCAGGGCAGTGGAGAATTCACCCCTCCACTTT. This encodes CASSPRRAVENSPLHF. Complete variable domain (other parts from reference TRBV9 and TRBJ1-6): DSGVTQTPKHLITATGQRVTLRCSPRSGDLSVYWYQQSLDQGLQFLIQYYNGEERAKGNILERFSAQQFPDLHSELNLSSLELGDSALYFCASSPRRAVENSPLHFGNGTRLTVT.

V usage is TRBV6-5 and J usage is TRBJ1-4, with a tentative D call TRBD1 (5 bases). Germline-derived CDR1 and CDR2 are MNHEY and SVGAGI. Trimming removed 4 bases at V and 11 bases at J, with 23 bases between. CDR3 length: 16 amino acids. The CDR3 protein is CASSLGDGREGFKLFF. The CDR3 DNA reads TGTGCCAGCAGTTTGGGGGACGGGCGAGAGGGGTTCAAACTGTTTTTT.

The chain carries TRBV15 and TRBJ2-7, with 8 bases aligning to TRBD2. V shed 4 bases and J 6 bases; nucleotides not matched to a gene: 5. The CDR3 contains 13 residues. Germline V gene lookup returns CDR1 LNHNV and CDR2 YYDKDF (reference sequence). DNA for the CDR3: TGTGCCACCAGCACGGGGGGGAGGGGCGAGCAGTACTTC. This translates into CATSTGGRGEQYF.

The genes are TRBV30 and TRBJ1-1; unclear D gene. V dropped 2 bases and J dropped 0 bases, with 7 bases sitting between them. Germline values: CDR1 GTSNPN, CDR2 SVGIG (reference sequence). The CDR3 sequence is 13 residues long. CDR3 in amino acids: CAWSQQLNTEAFF. CDR3 DNA: TGTGCCTGGAGTCAACAGTTGAACACTGAAGCTTTCTTT.

This chain uses TRBV12-1 with TRBJ1-5; the table gives TRBD1 as D, unverified against the DNA. TRBV12-1 is given as a pseudogene. This CDR3 comprises 17 residues. CDR3 in amino acids: CASSFGVQGQGNQPQHF. DNA of the CDR3: TGTGCCAGCAGCTTTGGGGTACAGGGACAGGGCAATCAGCCCCAGCATTTT.

The V gene is TRBV5-6, the J gene TRBJ1-2; the D gene is possibly TRBD1 (5 bases). The CDR3 consists of 15 residues. CDR1 is SGHDT and CDR2 is YYEEEE in the germline V gene. Trimming took 4 bases from V and 2 from J, leaving 15 bases between them. CDR3 nucleotide sequence: TGTGCCAGCAGCCCGGGACGGGTACGAAACTATGGCTACACCTTC. This encodes CASSPGRVRNYGYTF.